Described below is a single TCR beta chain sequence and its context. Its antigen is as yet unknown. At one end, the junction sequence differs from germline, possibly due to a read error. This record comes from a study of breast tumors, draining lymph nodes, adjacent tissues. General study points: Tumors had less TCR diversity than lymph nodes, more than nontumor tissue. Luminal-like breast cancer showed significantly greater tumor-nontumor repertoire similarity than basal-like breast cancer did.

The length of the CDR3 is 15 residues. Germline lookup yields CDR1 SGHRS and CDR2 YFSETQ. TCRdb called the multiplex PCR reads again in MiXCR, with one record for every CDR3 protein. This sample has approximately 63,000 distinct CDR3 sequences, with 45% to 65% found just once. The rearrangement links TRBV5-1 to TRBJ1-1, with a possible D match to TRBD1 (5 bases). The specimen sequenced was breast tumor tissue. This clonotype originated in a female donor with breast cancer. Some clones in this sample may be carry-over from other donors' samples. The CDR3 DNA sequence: TGTGCCAGCAGTATTGAAAGTGGGGCGAACACTGAAGCTTTCTTT. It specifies CASSIESGANTEAFF.